This TCR beta chain emerged from a study of blood T cells in healthy people across ages. Whole-study results and caveats: The study regarded diversity estimates from one million T cells as underestimates. Observed TCR beta diversity per million T cells went down as age went up. This fall followed a roughly linear course with age. CMV status of donors was not determined, possibly confounding expanded clonotype changes.

It was with a sample-barcoded 5' primer and a J-beta primer mix that a second PCR of roughly 7 to 12 cycles was run. TCRdb reanalysed the 5' RACE reads using MiXCR and keeps one entry per CDR3 protein. Of under 2 million distinct CDR3 sequences in the sample, 30% to 35% were seen once. This clonotype turned up a few times. Its target is not known. The donors, aged about 6 to 90, were healthy Caucasians from Russia. From germline, CDR1 is MGHRA and CDR2 YSYEKL. The length of the CDR3 is 12 residues. V was cut by 6 bases and J by 7 bases, with 9 bases left in between. The specimen was blood. The TCR sequence derives from a woman younger than 45 in good health. V is TRBV4-1 and J is TRBJ2-2; D call uncertain. DNA for the CDR3: TGCGCCAGCAGGGCCCCCGGCGGGGAGCTGTTTTTT. Protein: CASRAPGGELFF.